The clone carrying this T cell receptor (beta chain) has a count of ten or more. Its antigen is not known. This sample was included in a study of CD8 T cells in ankylosing spondylitis. Points from the study as a whole: Reported data indicate significant enrichment of disease-linked clones within matched ankylosing spondylitis synovial fluid.

V shed 2 bases and J 2 bases; nucleotides not matched to a gene: 9. The germline V gene has CDR1 SQVTM and CDR2 ANQGSEA. CDR3 size: 17 residues. One entry per CDR3 protein, called by TCRdb with MiXCR from the 5' RACE reads. The sample records approximately 250,000 distinct CDR3 sequences, approximately 10% being singletons. Sequenced input: blood, either unsorted or a sorted T cell fraction (not recorded which). This chain uses TRBV29-1 with TRBJ2-1; 10 positions match TRBD1. The receptor comes from a male donor with ankylosing spondylitis or in good health (not recorded which). CDR3 sequence (DNA): TGCAGCGTTGAATCCCCGGGACAGGGGTCGACCTACAATGAGCAGTTCTTC. This sequence encodes CSVESPGQGSTYNEQFF.